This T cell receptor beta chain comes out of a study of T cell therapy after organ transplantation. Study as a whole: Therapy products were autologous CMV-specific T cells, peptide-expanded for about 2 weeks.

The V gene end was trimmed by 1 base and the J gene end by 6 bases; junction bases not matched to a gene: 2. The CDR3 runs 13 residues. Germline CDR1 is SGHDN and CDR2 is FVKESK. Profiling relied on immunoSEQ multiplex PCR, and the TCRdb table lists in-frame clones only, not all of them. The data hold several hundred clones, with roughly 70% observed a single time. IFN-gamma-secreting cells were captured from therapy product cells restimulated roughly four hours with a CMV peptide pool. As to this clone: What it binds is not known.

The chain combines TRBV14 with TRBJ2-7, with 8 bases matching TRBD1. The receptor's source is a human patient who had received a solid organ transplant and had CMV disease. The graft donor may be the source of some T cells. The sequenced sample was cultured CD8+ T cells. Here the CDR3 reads CASSQVTGGEQYF. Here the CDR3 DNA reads TGTGCCAGCAGCCAAGTAACAGGGGGCGAGCAGTACTTC.